A selection of T cell receptor beta chains follows, all from one sample in a study of blood T cell repertoires in COVID-19. The protocol was immunoSEQ multiplex PCR, while the TCRdb copy is restricted to in-frame clones and leaves out a portion. In the table there are about 62,000 clones, roughly 90% of which are singletons. Specimen: peripheral blood. The receptor source for this set is a human donor in a cohort sampled during active COVID-19. The CDR3 runs from the conserved cysteine through the conserved F or W. D genes are given only for firm matches. Expanded clones get a size class; other rows say once, few or many, or leave the size out.

D	V	size	J	DNA	CDR3
NA	TRBV7-3	NA	TRBJ1-2	TGTGCCAGCAGCCCGACAGCTAACTATGGCTACACCTTC	CASSPTANYGYTF
NA	TRBV19	once	TRBJ2-7	TGTGCCAGTAGTATCACAGCCGCCTACGAGCAGTACTTC	CASSITAAYEQYF
NA	TRBV6-6	NA	TRBJ2-7	TGTGCCAGCAGCGACAGGCCTACCGACCACGAGCAGTACTTC	CASSDRPTDHEQYF
TRBD1	TRBV5-1	NA	TRBJ2-3	TGCGCCAGCAGCTTGGTAGGGACAGGCGATTTAGATACGCAGTATTTT	CASSLVGTGDLDTQYF
NA	TRBV7-8	once	TRBJ1-2	TGTGCCAGCAGCTTAGGCCCAGGCTATGGCTACACCTTC	CASSLGPGYGYTF
TRBD1	TRBV28	NA	TRBJ1-3	TGTGCCAGCACCGCACCGACAGGGGGAAACACCATATATTTT	CASTAPTGGNTIYF
TRBD1	TRBV3-1/TRBV3-2	NA	TRBJ1-6	TGTGCCAGCTCTCCCCGGGACAGGGGAAATTCACCCCTCCACTTT	CASSPRDRGNSPLHF
TRBD1	TRBV10-3	NA	TRBJ1-1	TGTGCCATCACTGGACAGGGGAGCACTGAAGCTTTCTTT	CAITGQGSTEAFF
NA	TRBV7-9	NA	TRBJ2-3	TGTGCCAGCAGCTTAGGGACAGTCCTTAATACGCAGTATTTT	CASSLGTVLNTQYF
NA	TRBV7-8	NA	TRBJ2-2	TGTGCCAGTTCGGGGGTACACGCGAACACCGGGGAGCTGTTTTTT	CASSGVHANTGELFF
NA	TRBV5-1	few	TRBJ2-7	TGCGCCAGCAGCTGGGGCGCGGAAACCTACGAGCAGTACTTC	CASSWGAETYEQYF
NA	TRBV15	NA	TRBJ2-7	TGTGCCACCAGCCCGGTGGAGGGCTTAAACTACGAGCAGTACTTC	CATSPVEGLNYEQYF
TRBD1	TRBV11-3	once	TRBJ1-5	TGTGCCAGCAGCTTTGGACAGGGAAATCAGCCCCAGCATTTT	CASSFGQGNQPQHF
TRBD2	TRBV5-1	NA	TRBJ2-5	TGCGCCAGCAGCTTAGGGCCAGCGGGGTTCCAAGAGACCCAGTACTTC	CASSLGPAGFQETQYF
NA	TRBV5-1	NA	TRBJ2-7	TGCGCCAGCAGCTTGGTACGGGGATCCTACGAGCAGTACTTC	CASSLVRGSYEQYF
NA	TRBV12-1	NA	TRBJ2-3	TGTGCCAGCAGCTTTGATAATCGGACTCTTATAAAGGATACGCAGTATTTT	CASSFDNRTLIKDTQYF